This TCR beta chain derives from a study of cytomegalovirus exposure and HLA in healthy donors. V lost 7 bases to trimming and J lost 5 bases, with 21 bases between them. Germline CDR1 MDHEN, CDR2 SYDVKM. There are 15 residues in the CDR3. The primer mix had 60 Vbeta and 13 Jbeta primers. Clones were sequenced by immunoSEQ multiplex PCR, and TCRdb holds only the in-frame ones, with some missing. This table has about 82,000 clones, around 90% appearing once. The chain joins TRBV28 to TRBJ2-7, with D hard to call. Specimen: PBMCs. The sequence came from a man younger than 35 in good health and CMV-seronegative. The CDR3 protein is CASKTNPVGSNEQYF. The CDR3 DNA follows: TGTGCCAGCAAAACAAACCCAGTCGGGTCTAACGAGCAGTACTTC.